The rows below give T cell receptor beta chains drawn from one sample of a study of CD8 T cells in Susac syndrome. From the immunoSEQ multiplex PCR reads, TCRdb called clonotypes with MiXCR, one entry per CDR3 protein. The table shows fewer than 350,000 distinct CDR3 sequences, with approximately 85% occurring only once. The sample taken for sequencing was CD8+ T cells from PBMCs. The receptors were gathered from a human donor with multiple sclerosis. CDR3s include the opening cysteine and the closing phenylalanine or tryptophan. Each record gives: D gene, J gene, V gene, clone size, CDR3 protein, CDR3 DNA. D genes are given only for firm matches. Not all rows give a size; the values are once, few, many and, for expanded clones, a class.

D gene: .
J gene: TRBJ2-7
V gene: TRBV28
clone size: once
CDR3 protein: CASSLDSGDNPSYEQYF
CDR3 DNA: TGTGCCAGCAGTTTAGATTCGGGGGACAACCCCTCCTACGAGCAGTACTTC

D gene: .
J gene: TRBJ1-3
V gene: TRBV6-1
clone size: .
CDR3 protein: CASRSTLRGVPSGNTIYF
CDR3 DNA: TGTGCCAGCAGATCGACCCTCAGGGGCGTCCCCTCTGGAAACACCATATATTTT

D gene: .
J gene: TRBJ2-7
V gene: TRBV7-6
clone size: .
CDR3 protein: CASSLDSDHTYEQYF
CDR3 DNA: TGTGCCAGCAGCTTAGACTCGGACCATACCTACGAGCAGTACTTC

D gene: TRBD1
J gene: TRBJ1-5
V gene: TRBV12-3/TRBV12-4
clone size: .
CDR3 protein: CASSLGAGGRQPQHF
CDR3 DNA: TGTGCCAGCAGTTTAGGAGCAGGGGGACGCCAGCCCCAGCATTTT

D gene: .
J gene: TRBJ2-7
V gene: TRBV29-1
clone size: few
CDR3 protein: CSVGTPGYEQYF
CDR3 DNA: TGCAGCGTGGGTACTCCGGGATACGAGCAGTACTTC

D gene: .
J gene: TRBJ2-5
V gene: TRBV15
clone size: .
CDR3 protein: CATSRDAGGWGETQYF
CDR3 DNA: TGTGCCACCAGCAGAGATGCTGGGGGTTGGGGTGAGACCCAGTACTTC

D gene: TRBD1
J gene: TRBJ1-2
V gene: TRBV9
clone size: .
CDR3 protein: CASSDTGGRGYTF
CDR3 DNA: TGTGCCAGCAGCGACACAGGGGGCCGCGGCTACACCTTC

D gene: TRBD2
J gene: TRBJ2-7
V gene: TRBV28
clone size: .
CDR3 protein: CASRTSDEQCF
CDR3 DNA: TGTGCCAGCAGGACTAGCGACGAGCAGTGCTTC

D gene: .
J gene: TRBJ1-2
V gene: TRBV9
clone size: .
CDR3 protein: CASSVGTLYGYTF
CDR3 DNA: TGTGCCAGCAGCGTAGGTACCCTCTATGGCTACACCTTC

D gene: .
J gene: TRBJ1-2
V gene: TRBV6-2/TRBV6-3
clone size: .
CDR3 protein: CASSSYRVDNYGYTF
CDR3 DNA: TGTGCCAGCAGTTCCTACAGAGTCGATAACTATGGCTACACCTTC

D gene: .
J gene: TRBJ2-1
V gene: TRBV6-1
clone size: .
CDR3 protein: CASSGQAYGSYNEQFF
CDR3 DNA: TGTGCCAGCAGTGGGCAGGCGTATGGCTCCTACAATGAGCAGTTCTTC

D gene: .
J gene: TRBJ2-1
V gene: TRBV7-2
clone size: .
CDR3 protein: CASNLPSSYNEQFF
CDR3 DNA: TGTGCCAGCAACCTCCCGAGCTCCTACAATGAGCAGTTCTTC

D gene: TRBD2
J gene: TRBJ2-3
V gene: TRBV10-2
clone size: .
CDR3 protein: CASSESGGLAGYTQYF
CDR3 DNA: TGCGCCAGCAGTGAGTCGGGCGGACTAGCGGGATATACGCAGTATTTT

D gene: .
J gene: TRBJ2-7
V gene: TRBV19
clone size: .
CDR3 protein: CASSSLEGTSYEQYF
CDR3 DNA: TGTGCCAGTAGCTCTCTCGAGGGGACCTCCTACGAGCAGTACTTC

D gene: .
J gene: TRBJ1-2
V gene: TRBV19
clone size: .
CDR3 protein: CASRSPPGGYGYTF
CDR3 DNA: TGTGCCAGTAGGTCCCCCCCGGGGGGCTATGGCTACACCTTC

D gene: TRBD1
J gene: TRBJ2-3
V gene: TRBV20-1
clone size: .
CDR3 protein: CSARPNLQGALTDTQYF
CDR3 DNA: TGCAGTGCTAGACCAAACCTACAGGGGGCCCTCACAGATACGCAGTATTTT

D gene: .
J gene: TRBJ2-7
V gene: TRBV4-3
clone size: .
CDR3 protein: CASSQENGRSYEQYF
CDR3 DNA: TGCGCCAGCAGCCAAGAGAACGGTCGGTCCTACGAGCAGTACTTC

D gene: .
J gene: TRBJ2-6
V gene: TRBV20-1
clone size: .
CDR3 protein: CSAPTLSGANVLTF
CDR3 DNA: TGCAGTGCCCCTACACTCTCTGGGGCCAACGTCCTGACTTTC

D gene: .
J gene: TRBJ2-3
V gene: TRBV28
clone size: .
CDR3 protein: CASSFEGRTFAVDTQYF
CDR3 DNA: TGTGCCAGCAGTTTCGAGGGACGGACCTTTGCAGTAGATACGCAGTATTTT

D gene: TRBD1
J gene: TRBJ1-4
V gene: TRBV23-1
clone size: .
CDR3 protein: CASSQSDRGLVTNEKLFF
CDR3 DNA: TGCGCCAGCAGTCAAAGCGACAGGGGGCTAGTTACTAATGAAAAACTGTTTTTT

D gene: TRBD2
J gene: TRBJ2-7
V gene: TRBV7-9
clone size: .
CDR3 protein: CASSWGLAGGPRYEQYF
CDR3 DNA: TGTGCCAGCAGCTGGGGACTAGCGGGAGGGCCTCGGTACGAGCAGTACTTC

D gene: .
J gene: TRBJ2-2
V gene: TRBV19
clone size: .
CDR3 protein: CASSPRIGLGAGELFF
CDR3 DNA: TGTGCCAGTAGTCCCCGAATCGGGTTGGGTGCCGGGGAGCTGTTTTTT

D gene: TRBD2
J gene: TRBJ2-1
V gene: TRBV9
clone size: .
CDR3 protein: CASSVEGGLAAYNEQFF
CDR3 DNA: TGTGCCAGCAGCGTAGAAGGAGGACTAGCGGCCTACAATGAGCAGTTCTTC

D gene: .
J gene: TRBJ2-2
V gene: TRBV25-1
clone size: .
CDR3 protein: CASSVGSLGELFF
CDR3 DNA: TGTGCCAGCAGTGTCGGGTCTCTCGGGGAGCTGTTTTTT

D gene: TRBD2
J gene: TRBJ2-1
V gene: TRBV4-3
clone size: .
CDR3 protein: CASSHREGLAGVNEQFF
CDR3 DNA: TGCGCCAGCAGCCACCGTGAAGGGCTAGCGGGAGTTAATGAGCAGTTCTTC

D gene: TRBD1
J gene: TRBJ1-2
V gene: TRBV11-2
clone size: .
CDR3 protein: CASSLGGTGRSGYTF
CDR3 DNA: TGTGCCAGCAGCTTAGGGGGGACAGGGAGGAGTGGCTACACCTTC

D gene: TRBD2
J gene: TRBJ2-1
V gene: TRBV19
clone size: .
CDR3 protein: CASSMRDYRHEQFF
CDR3 DNA: TGTGCCAGTAGTATGAGGGACTATCGGCACGAGCAGTTCTTC

D gene: TRBD2
J gene: TRBJ2-7
V gene: TRBV20-1
clone size: .
CDR3 protein: CSARVASTSGRVGEQYF
CDR3 DNA: TGCAGTGCTAGAGTAGCGAGTACGAGCGGGAGGGTCGGCGAGCAGTACTTC

D gene: .
J gene: TRBJ1-2
V gene: TRBV6-2/TRBV6-3
clone size: .
CDR3 protein: CATAWAGQFLYGYTF
CDR3 DNA: TGTGCCACCGCTTGGGCCGGACAGTTCCTCTATGGCTACACCTTC

D gene: TRBD2
J gene: TRBJ2-1
V gene: TRBV10-2
clone size: .
CDR3 protein: CASRVAGGANEQFF
CDR3 DNA: TGCGCCAGCAGGGTAGCGGGAGGAGCGAATGAGCAGTTCTTC

D gene: .
J gene: TRBJ1-1
V gene: TRBV14
clone size: .
CDR3 protein: CASSQDEGVGTEAFF
CDR3 DNA: TGTGCCAGCAGCCAAGATGAGGGGGTGGGTACTGAAGCTTTCTTT

D gene: TRBD2
J gene: TRBJ2-1
V gene: TRBV6-2/TRBV6-3
clone size: .
CDR3 protein: CASSYDETTTSGERSSYNEQFF
CDR3 DNA: TGTGCCAGCAGTTACGACGAAACAACTACTAGCGGGGAAAGATCCTCCTACAATGAGCAGTTCTTC

D gene: .
J gene: TRBJ1-2
V gene: TRBV3-1
clone size: .
CDR3 protein: CASTSYYGRFNYGYTF
CDR3 DNA: TGTGCCAGCACCTCGTACTATGGTCGTTTTAACTATGGCTACACCTTC

D gene: .
J gene: TRBJ1-2
V gene: TRBV2
clone size: .
CDR3 protein: CASSESDSDGYTF
CDR3 DNA: TGTGCCAGCAGTGAGTCGGACAGCGATGGCTACACCTTC

D gene: TRBD2
J gene: TRBJ2-7
V gene: TRBV20-1
clone size: .
CDR3 protein: CSAGLAGRRDEQYF
CDR3 DNA: TGCAGTGCGGGACTAGCGGGGAGAAGGGACGAGCAGTACTTC

D gene: TRBD2
J gene: TRBJ2-1
V gene: TRBV3-1
clone size: .
CDR3 protein: CASSHLGLAGESNEQFF
CDR3 DNA: TGTGCCAGCAGCCACTTAGGTCTAGCGGGAGAGAGCAATGAGCAGTTCTTC

D gene: TRBD1
J gene: TRBJ1-1
V gene: TRBV27
clone size: .
CDR3 protein: CASSPGTGHWAFF
CDR3 DNA: TGTGCCAGCAGTCCGGGGACAGGGCATTGGGCTTTCTTT

D gene: .
J gene: TRBJ2-3
V gene: TRBV27
clone size: few
CDR3 protein: CASSTGTSLRTDTQYF
CDR3 DNA: TGTGCCAGCAGCACCGGGACCTCTCTCCGCACAGATACGCAGTATTTT

D gene: .
J gene: TRBJ2-7
V gene: TRBV6-2/TRBV6-3
clone size: .
CDR3 protein: CAAQRTGSYEQYF
CDR3 DNA: TGTGCCGCACAGAGGACCGGTTCCTACGAGCAGTACTTC